The 11 T cell receptor beta chains below were found in one sample sequenced in a study of esophageal squamous cell carcinoma under preoperative chemotherapy. Time point defined: before preoperative PTX-NDP chemotherapy. TCRdb re-derived calls from the PCR reads in MiXCR, one entry per CDR3 protein. This sample yields roughly 12,000 distinct CDR3 sequences, of which approximately 50% are seen a single time; approximately 15% belongs to the top ten. Specimen collection occurred from a patient given preoperative chemotherapy. Receptors originate from a human donor with esophageal squamous cell carcinoma. The donor label of this sample is uncertain.

V and J are TRBV6-1 and TRBJ1-6, with 10 bases lining up with TRBD1. Per the germline V gene, CDR1 is MNHNS and CDR2 is SASEGT. The CDR3 loop spans 14 amino acids. Trimming removed 1 base from V and 11 bases from J; junction bases left unmatched: 2. The CDR3 loop is CASSEGTGGPPLHF. The CDR3 bases are TGTGCCAGCAGTGAAGGGACAGGGGGACCACCCCTCCACTTT.

The chain combines TRBV10-3 with TRBJ2-3, with 7 nucleotides matching TRBD2. V trimming: 11 bases; J trimming: 2 bases; junction bases outside the gene matches: 13. There are 15 residues in the CDR3. CDR1 is ENHRY and CDR2 is SYGVKD in the germline V gene. The CDR3 protein is CAGGSGGSDTDTQYF. The CDR3 DNA follows: TGTGCCGGGGGTTCTGGCGGGAGTGACACAGATACGCAGTATTTT.

The gene calls are TRBV6-1 and TRBJ2-3, with D maybe TRBD1 (6 bases). Trimming cost V 3 bases and J 1 base, with 14 bases left between them. The CDR3 has 16 residues. Germline CDR1 is MNHNS and CDR2 is SASEGT. Written as DNA, the CDR3 is TGTGCCAGCAGTGAGGCAGGGGCCCCCGGCACAGATACGCAGTATTTT. It translates to CASSEAGAPGTDTQYF.

This chain joins TRBV6-2 or TRBV6-3 and TRBJ2-7; 9 nucleotides line up with TRBD2. Trimming cost V 6 bases and J 7 bases; bases outside gene matches: 10. CDR3 length equals 14 residues. Germline V gene sequence: CDR1 MNHEY, CDR2 SVGEGT. Here the CDR3 DNA reads TGTGCCAGCAGAACCTTAGGGACTAGCTGGGAGCAGTACTTC. It translates to CASRTLGTSWEQYF.

This clonotype is medium-sized within its sample. The V call is TRBV6-1, the J call TRBJ2-1, with 7 bases fitting TRBD2. The CDR3 contains 15 residues. CDR1 and CDR2 from the germline V gene are MNHNS and SASEGT. Unmatched junction bases numbered 5, after V lost 6 bases and J lost 0 bases. CDR3 protein: CASSSSGNSYNEQFF. Here the CDR3 DNA reads TGTGCCAGCAGCTCCAGCGGGAACTCCTACAATGAGCAGTTCTTC.

Within the sample, this clonotype is medium-sized. CDR3 sequence (DNA): TGTGCCAGCAGTGATGGACTAGCGGGACAGGAGACCCAGTACTTC. It is translated as CASSDGLAGQETQYF. The V and J genes are TRBV27 and TRBJ2-1, with 12 bases matching TRBD2. The end of the DNA aligns better with TRBJ2-5, so the J call may be wrong. Germline V gene sequence: CDR1 MNHEY, CDR2 SMNVEV (reference sequence). This CDR3 contains 15 residues.

This chain uses TRBV6-1 with TRBJ2-3; possible D gene TRBD2, 5 bases. V was clipped by 7 bases and J by 10 bases, with 24 bases between them. This CDR3 has 15 amino acids. Germline loops: CDR1 MNHNS, CDR2 SASEGT. CDR3 nucleotide sequence: TGTGCCAGCATTCCCGTGGACTTGAACACCGGGGCGCAGTATTTT. It specifies CASIPVDLNTGAQYF.

This clonotype turned up a few times. The rearrangement joins TRBV6-5 to TRBJ1-1; D is uncertain. Germline V gives CDR1 MNHEY, CDR2 SVGAGI. This CDR3 comprises 13 residues. With 2 bases removed from V and 1 base from J, the gap between germline ends came to 5 bases. Here the CDR3 reads CASSYHRNTEAFF. Written as DNA, the CDR3 is TGTGCCAGCAGTTACCATAGGAACACTGAAGCTTTCTTT.

V gene TRBV6-5 combines with J gene TRBJ2-1; 11 nucleotides agree with TRBD2. Germline trimming cut 3 bases from V and 6 bases from J; bases unmatched to any gene: 4. The CDR3 sequence is 15 residues long. Per germline, CDR1 MNHEY and CDR2 SVGAGI. The CDR3 DNA reads as TGTGCCAGCAGTTATTTAGCGGGAGGGCCCAATGAGCAGTTCTTC. This gives the protein CASSYLAGGPNEQFF.

The V gene is TRBV27, the J gene TRBJ2-2, with 14 bases lining up with TRBD2. The CDR3 runs 18 residues. The V gene's germline CDR1 is MNHEY and CDR2 SMNVEV (reference sequence). V lost 5 bases to trimming and J lost 3 bases; unmatched junction nucleotides: 8. The CDR3 here is CASSQGTSGRGYTGELFF. CDR3 DNA: TGTGCCAGCAGTCAAGGGACTAGCGGGAGAGGTTACACCGGGGAGCTGTTTTTT.

J is TRBJ2-3 and V is TRBV6-5, with TRBD2 identical over 13 bases. Unmatched junction bases numbered 6, after V lost 6 bases and J lost 0 bases. This CDR3 is built from 17 residues. Looked up from germline, CDR1 is MNHEY and CDR2 is SVGAGI. CDR3 coding DNA: TGTGCCAGCAGGGCCCCACTAGCGGGAGGGAGCACAGATACGCAGTATTTT. Its translation is CASRAPLAGGSTDTQYF.